These T cell receptor beta chains were read from a single sample in a study of blood T cell repertoires in COVID-19. Only in-frame clones appear in the TCRdb table, and some are missing; sequencing was by immunoSEQ multiplex PCR. The data show tens of thousands of clones, around 80% seen once. Sequencing was carried out using peripheral blood. The receptors were gathered from a woman aged 80 or over with acute or convalescent COVID-19. The CDR3 runs from the conserved cysteine through the conserved F or W.

>15|TRBJ1-5|TRBV9
CASSATGTRNQPQHF
>14|TRBJ1-1|TRBV6-5
CASSSGTGSTEAFF
>16|TRBJ1-1|TRBV28
CASSVGTGAPNTEAFF
>12|TRBJ1-2|TRBV19
CASSIRGNGYTF
>15|TRBJ2-5|TRBV6-5
CASSYSWQGQETQYF
>11|TRBJ1-2|TRBV6-5
CATWEVYGYTF
>13|TRBJ2-7|TRBV12-3/TRBV12-4
CASRRGGDHEQYF
>13|TRBJ2-7|TRBV5-4
CASSLAGVPEQYF
>16|TRBJ2-7|TRBV5-1
CASSGVPAGAPSRHYF
>17|TRBJ1-2|TRBV28
CASSLFTVDRGRRGYTF
>13|TRBJ2-7|TRBV27
CASSFYRGREQYF
>15|TRBJ2-7|TRBV19
CASSIDQGFSYEQYF
>15|TRBJ1-2|TRBV9
CASSVGGGTNYGYTF
>15|TRBJ2-5|TRBV27
CASSLGGRGGETQYF
>15|TRBJ1-4|TRBV29-1
CSAGTGISTNEKLFF
>13|TRBJ2-1|TRBV5-1
CASSPDSYNEQFF
>16|TRBJ1-1|TRBV18
CASSPRLQGMNTEAFF
>15|TRBJ1-2|TRBV7-2
CASSLPGFDHYGYTF
>14|TRBJ2-4|TRBV6-5
CASSIPDRENIQYF
>14|TRBJ1-1|TRBV9
CASSSGLPNTEAFF
>15|TRBJ2-1|TRBV7-2
CASSLGGVLDNEQFF
>21|TRBJ2-7|TRBV9
CASSVGLRSGRKLMEQGEQYF
>16|TRBJ2-1|TRBV21-1
CASSISGVSRRFEQFF
>13|TRBJ1-2|TRBV6-5
CASKGGVFNGYTF
>14|TRBJ1-1|TRBV18
CASSPFAVNTEAFF
>13|TRBJ2-1|TRBV11-2
CASRNSGHNEQFF
>15|TRBJ2-1|TRBV18
CASSPGTGVYNEQFF
>15|TRBJ1-1|TRBV7-2
CASSLEAGRNTEAFF
>12|TRBJ2-5|TRBV20-1
CSASVGRETQYF
>16|TRBJ2-7|TRBV6-2/TRBV6-3
CASSFPTSGGSYEQYF
>14|TRBJ2-3|TRBV30
CAWTSRDRTDTQYF
>17|TRBJ2-1|TRBV11-2
CASHTGGFSGWYNEQFF
>15|TRBJ2-1|TRBV7-9
CASSLSGSPYNEQFF
>15|TRBJ1-2|TRBV5-1
CASSLVRQGAGGYTF
>14|TRBJ1-2|TRBV27
CASSFQPGGNGYTF
>14|TRBJ1-2|TRBV5-1
CASSATTGGDGYTF
>15|TRBJ2-7|TRBV6-5
CASSPLEGVTYEQYF
>15|TRBJ2-1|TRBV19
CASSRGLARINEQFF
>13|TRBJ2-7|TRBV18
CASSPRGEGEQYF
>16|TRBJ2-3|TRBV19
CASSRSPGTSTDTQYF
>14|TRBJ2-7|TRBV20-1
CSASFSGSSYEQYF
>14|TRBJ2-5|TRBV27
CASSLFTGQETQYF
>17|TRBJ2-6|TRBV19
CASTPGSTISGANVLTF
>13|TRBJ2-5|TRBV28
CAIRDRPRGTQYF
>13|TRBJ1-5|TRBV6-5
CASSYSRGLPQHF
>12|TRBJ2-7|TRBV29-1
CSGWTGVDEQYF
>16|TRBJ2-7|TRBV28
CASSPSVAASSYEQYF
>14|TRBJ1-5|TRBV10-1
CASSPGGSNQPQHF
>17|TRBJ2-5|TRBV5-5
CASSQRGDGTAQETQYF
>13|TRBJ1-4|TRBV5-6
CASSFPQNEKLFF
>14|TRBJ1-2|TRBV5-4
CASSLVGGGYGYTF
>13|TRBJ2-7|TRBV5-6
CASSLISAGEQYF
>15|TRBJ2-7|TRBV5-1
CASSGDSGFSYEQYF
>14|TRBJ2-7|TRBV6-2/TRBV6-3
CASSPAASRGRQYF